This TCR beta chain was identified in a study of T cell responses to AZD1222 COVID-19 vaccine. Repertoires were generated with immunoSEQ multiplex PCR, while TCRdb's copy carries only in-frame clones and drops some. The sample shows more than 120,000 clones, roughly 90% of them seen only once. Study observations and caveats: Spike-specific TCR breadth rose after two AZD1222 doses, and depth rose as well. Baseline seropositives among AZD1222 recipients totaled only five to seven.

Analysis merged second doses at about 4 or about 12 weeks. The CDR3 is 13 residues long. CDR1 and CDR2 (germline): SQVTM, ANQGSEA. V lost 4 bases and J lost 7, with 17 bases in between. Note on this clone: Antigen unknown.

V is TRBV29-1 and J is TRBJ2-7, with a weak D call TRBD1 (6 bases). The sequenced sample was peripheral blood, obtained 28 days after the second AZD1222 dose. The sequence was collected from an adult who received the AZD1222 COVID-19 vaccine. The CDR3 here is CSVARDNSGEQYF. The DNA for the CDR3 is TGCAGCGTTGCCCGGGACAACTCTGGGGAGCAGTACTTC.